The text below deals with one TCR beta chain. The antigen remains unidentified. This record belongs to a study of cytomegalovirus exposure and HLA in healthy donors. Across the whole study: In a previous analysis, about 100 million unique TCR beta sequences were found from approximately 180 million T cells. General study results and limits: Association of a missense DCLRE1C variant with TCR beta V- and J-gene trimming was reported in a later analysis.

The CDR3 consists of 15 residues. With 0 bases removed from V and 5 bases from J, the gap between germline ends came to 9 bases. Germline assignment: CDR1 SGHRS and CDR2 YFSETQ. A multiplex PCR was run with 60 Vbeta primers and 13 Jbeta primers. Sequenced by immunoSEQ multiplex PCR; TCRdb stores in-frame clones only, minus some. This sample has fewer than 250,000 clones, with approximately 80% found just once. The TCR comes from a boy between 2 and 10 years old in good health and CMV-seronegative. The V and J genes are TRBV5-1 and TRBJ1-6, with D unclear. Sequencing was carried out using PBMCs. This CDR3 is CASSLARSNNSPLHF. CDR3 nucleotide sequence: TGCGCCAGCAGCTTGGCCCGGAGCAATAATTCACCCCTCCACTTT.